This TCR beta chain was identified in a study of long-term antiretroviral therapy in people with HIV. Samples were assayed with immunoSEQ v3.0 at survey level. TCRdb keeps only in-frame clones here, not all; method: immunoSEQ multiplex PCR. The sample has tens of thousands of clones; just under 95% are singletons. The CDR3 covers 13 residues. V was clipped by 5 bases and J by 7 bases, with 9 bases between them. From germline, CDR1 is SNHLY and CDR2 FYNNEI. The clonotype originates from a man in his fifties with HIV. The sequenced sample was unsorted PBMCs, obtained 5.3 years after starting antiretroviral therapy. V usage is TRBV2 and J usage is TRBJ1-6; D remains unclear. The CDR3 loop reads CASSLQNNSPLHF. CDR3 DNA sequence: TGTGCCAGCAGTCTTCAGAACAATTCACCCCTCCACTTT. Complete variable domain (other parts from reference TRBV2 and TRBJ1-6): EPEVTQTPSHQVTQMGQEVILRCVPISNHLYFYWYRQILGQKVEFLVSFYNNEISEKSEIFDDQFSVERPDGSNFTLKIRSTKLEDSAMYFCASSLQNNSPLHFGNGTRLTVT.